The clone carrying this T cell receptor (beta chain) turned up a few times. The antigen is unknown. With 3 bases removed from V and 2 bases from J, the gap between germline ends came to 8 bases. Per the germline V gene, CDR1 is SEHNR and CDR2 is FQNEAQ (reference sequence). The length of the CDR3 is 14 residues. The authors took one heparinised blood draw, averaging roughly 120 mL, from each donor. The data were obtained in a study of beta chain features in type 1 diabetes. What was sequenced were expressed TCRB transcripts, since all of the isolated RNA had been reverse transcribed. TCRdb keeps only in-frame clones here, not all; method: immunoSEQ multiplex PCR. The sample records approximately 260,000 clones, about 20% being singletons. Whole-study results and caveats: Researchers reported that naive, central memory and Treg TCRB repertoires appeared more similar in patients than in healthy donors. TCRB CDR3s were moderately but significantly shorter in Type 1 diabetes patients in all four CD4+ subsets. VDJ junctions in type 1 diabetes patients carried more deletions and fewer insertions. PCR could preferentially amplify shorter templates, alike in patients and controls.

The TCR sequence derives from a woman between 40 and 50 years old with type 1 diabetes. Sequenced material: naive CD4+ T cells from blood. V is TRBV7-9 and J is TRBJ1-3; tentative D call: TRBD1 (5 bases). CDR3 in DNA: TGTGCCAGCAGCTTTGGCAGGGCTGGAAACACCATATATTTT. It yields the protein CASSFGRAGNTIYF.